This T cell receptor beta chain was identified during a study of T cells in tuberculosis. Sequencing used immunoSEQ multiplex PCR; TCRdb keeps in-frame clones, though not all of them. The sample holds roughly 30,000 clones, roughly 83% seen once. This CDR3 contains 14 residues. CDR1 is SGHRS and CDR2 is YFSETQ in the germline V gene. The J segment lost 4 bases and the V segment lost 4 bases, leaving 5 bases of the junction unmatched. Sample time point: new active TB diagnosis, blood taken before or within 7 days of starting treatment. Sequencing used PBMCs, obtained at tuberculosis diagnosis. The rearrangement joins TRBV5-1 to TRBJ1-2; 9 nucleotides match TRBD1. The clonotype originates from an adult with tuberculosis. The CDR3 here is CASSIDRGTYGYTF. CDR3 coding DNA: TGCGCCAGCAGCATAGACAGGGGGACCTATGGCTACACCTTC.